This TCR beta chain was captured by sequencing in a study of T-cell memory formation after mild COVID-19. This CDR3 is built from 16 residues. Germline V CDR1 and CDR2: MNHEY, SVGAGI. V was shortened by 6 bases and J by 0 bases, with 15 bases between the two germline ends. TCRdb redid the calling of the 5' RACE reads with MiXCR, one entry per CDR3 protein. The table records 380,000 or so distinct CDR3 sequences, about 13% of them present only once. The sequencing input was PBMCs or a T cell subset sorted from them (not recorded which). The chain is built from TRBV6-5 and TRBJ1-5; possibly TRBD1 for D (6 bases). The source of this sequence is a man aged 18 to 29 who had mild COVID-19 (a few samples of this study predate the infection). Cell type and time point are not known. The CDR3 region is CASSLTGPDSNQPQHF. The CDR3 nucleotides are TGTGCCAGCAGCCTAACAGGGCCCGATAGCAATCAGCCCCAGCATTTT.